Below, one T cell receptor beta chain is given with its context. This sample stems from a study of PD-1 blockade in classical Hodgkin lymphoma. The time point here: newly diagnosed, previously untreated cHL patient sample. Negative selection with magnets was how CD8+ T cells were isolated from the thawed PBMCs. Newly diagnosed, untreated classical Hodgkin lymphoma PBMCs served as comparison. Germline V gene sequence: CDR1 SEHNR, CDR2 FQNEAQ (reference sequence). The CDR3 extends over 14 amino acids. V gave up 2 bases and J gave up 5 bases, with 10 bases separating them. Here immunoSEQ multiplex PCR was the method, and the copy in TCRdb shows in-frame clones only, minus some. The sample includes some 15,000 clones, around 93% of them seen just once.

The sequence was collected from a human donor with classical Hodgkin lymphoma. The chain combines TRBV7-9 with TRBJ2-1; D might be TRBD1 (6 bases). The sequenced sample was CD8+ T cells from blood. The CDR3 spells CASSLRDKDNEQFF. The CDR3 nucleotides are TGTGCCAGCAGCTTAAGGGACAAAGACAATGAGCAGTTCTTC.